Below, one T cell receptor (beta chain) is given with its context. Its antigen remains unknown. This sample is part of a study of cytomegalovirus exposure and HLA in healthy donors. The study, taken as a whole, reports: Segments of the TCR beta V type were, in most cases, productive about 87% or about 30% of the time in an earlier analysis. A later analysis found common viral pathogens apparently linked to several of the most significant clusters.

CDR1 is LNHDA, CDR2 SQIVND, per germline (reference sequence). The V gene lost 4 bases and the J gene lost 3 bases, with 10 bases spanning the gap. The CDR3 covers 13 residues. The PCR employed 60 Vbeta primers together with 13 Jbeta primers. Authors' analysis steps: An analysis that came later counted approximately 76 million unique TCR beta chains, approximately 11 million shared. Using immunoSEQ multiplex PCR, the repertoire was profiled, and TCRdb retains in-frame clones only, with some absent. The V and J calls and clone size come from that table; D and trimming were worked out from the DNA. Of 120,000 to 150,000 clones in the sample, around 85% were seen once.

The material sequenced was PBMCs. This TCR was recovered from a woman aged 25 to 39 in good health and CMV-seronegative. This sequence joins TRBV19 and TRBJ2-7, with D perhaps TRBD2 (5 bases). CDR3 sequence reads: CASSNAGVYEQYF. The DNA of the CDR3 is TGTGCCAGTAGTAACGCCGGGGTCTACGAGCAGTACTTC. Using reference TRBV19 and TRBJ2-7 for the parts outside the CDR3, the full variable domain is DGGITQSPKYLFRKEGQNVTLSCEQNLNHDAMYWYRQDPGQGLRLIYYSQIVNDFQKGDIAEGYSVSREKKESFPLTVTSAQKNPTAFYLCASSNAGVYEQYFGPGTRLTVT.